This record looks at one T cell receptor beta chain sequence and its context. As yet, its antigen is unknown. The CDR3 runs 12 residues. Per germline, CDR1 MNHEY and CDR2 SMNVEV (reference sequence). Trimming cost V 6 bases and J 7 bases, with 10 bases left between them. Generated by immunoSEQ multiplex PCR, the TCRdb table keeps only in-frame clones and is missing some. This sample carries roughly 590,000 clones, 95% to 96% of them seen once, and the ten largest clones take over 0.09%. This specimen belongs to a study of shared clonotypes between healthy human individuals. Points from the study as a whole: The study found about 5% of naive CD4 clonotypes shared across a handful of donors. Limited genetic and exposure-history diversity came from having few donors.

The naive CD8 subset, CD45RO-negative cells positively selected for CCR7, excluded terminally differentiated effector memory CD45RA+ cells. Participating donors were healthy, HIV-negative adults free of recent acute infections or vaccinations. The sequenced material came from naive CD8+ T cells sorted from blood. The sequence derives from a woman between 25 and 40 years old in good health. The V call is TRBV27, the J call TRBJ2-1, with D unclear. The CDR3 is CASSSLRNEQFF. The CDR3 DNA follows: TGTGCCAGCAGCAGCCTAAGGAATGAGCAGTTCTTC.